These 3 T cell receptor beta chains share one sample of origin, sequenced in a study of cytomegalovirus exposure and HLA in healthy donors. The PCR had 60 Vbeta and 13 Jbeta primers. This table comes from immunoSEQ multiplex PCR, and its TCRdb copy is limited to in-frame clones, with some not included. The sample yields over 150,000 clones, 77% seen once. The sequenced material came from PBMCs. Receptors were obtained from a woman aged 55-69 years in good health and CMV-seropositive.

This clone has just a few counts. The V and J genes are TRBV2 and TRBJ2-2; 7 positions match TRBD2. The CDR3 is made up of 13 amino acids. Germline-derived CDR1 and CDR2 are SNHLY and FYNNEI. Unmatched junction bases numbered 3, after V lost 6 bases and J lost 5 bases. The CDR3 loop reads CASRREQTGELFF. CDR3 DNA: TGTGCCAGCAGGCGGGAGCAAACCGGGGAGCTGTTTTTT.

The V and J genes are TRBV28 and TRBJ2-7; 8 bases are shared with TRBD1. Unmatched junction bases numbered 7, after V lost 7 bases and J lost 5 bases. The CDR3 is 13 residues long. CDR1 is MDHEN, CDR2 SYDVKM, per germline. DNA of the CDR3: TGTGCCAGCATCCGGGACAGGCAACACGAGCAGTACTTC. Translation: CASIRDRQHEQYF.

This clone was seen a handful of times. This chain connects TRBV6-1 to TRBJ1-1; D gene unclear. V gave up 4 bases and J gave up 1 base, with 10 bases separating them. There are 14 residues in the CDR3. Germline V lookup: CDR1 MNHNS, CDR2 SASEGT. CDR3 DNA: TGTGCCAGCAGTGTGGAGGTAGGGAACACTGAAGCTTTCTTT. It specifies CASSVEVGNTEAFF.